This TCR beta chain was found in a study of tumor and adjacent non-tumor tissue in lung cancer. RNA was extracted from bulk tissue without any cell sorting. The normal lung tissue was taken more than 3 cm from the tumor edge. TCRbeta libraries were built with three rounds of nested PCR, modified from ARM-PCR. Each CDR3 protein gets one entry after TCRdb re-called the multiplex PCR reads with MiXCR. The sample carries tens of thousands of distinct CDR3 sequences, 76% recorded once. Germline V gene sequence: CDR1 SGHAT, CDR2 FQNNGV. This CDR3 is built from 15 residues. For this clonotype: The junction does not match germline at one end; this may be a read error.

The clonotype originates from a man in his 70s with non-small cell lung cancer. V usage is TRBV11-2 and J usage is TRBJ2-7; 7 nucleotides line up with TRBD1. The sample was distant non-tumor lung tissue. DNA of the CDR3: TGTACCAGCAGCTTAGATGAGGGGGCCCCCTACGAGCGGTACTTC. It translates to CTSSLDEGAPYERYF.